Detailed here is one T cell receptor beta chain. This clone was observed a handful of times. Its binding antigen is unknown. No much larger clonotype is one base removed from it; base qualities were not supplied. The time point label of this sample denotes: around 29 days on oral tofacitinib. The treatment or condition label, as the study defines it: oral pan-JAK inhibitor, 5-10 mg twice daily. Lesional scalp punch biopsies and peripheral blood were collected from alopecia areata patients. PBMCs were isolated by density centrifugation and stained for CD3, CD4 and CD8, after which CD4+ and CD8+ T cells were sorted on a FACSAria. This sample is part of a study of CD8+ T cells in alopecia areata (dated by TCRdb to 2017 to 2018). Turning to the overall study: The treated patients, all with moderate-to-severe alopecia areata, were enrolled in an open-label pilot trial of oral tofacitinib given at 5 to 10 mg twice daily. Patients received tofacitinib for 6 to 18 months and were then followed off drug for 6 months to check for delayed response and recurrence. For the treated patients, the SALT score, which quantifies what percentage of scalp surface area is affected, served as the measure of disease severity. The study used high-throughput TCRbeta sequencing to examine T cell clonal expansion in alopecia areata, in both the C3H/HeJ mouse model and human patients. Scalp tissue and sorted CD4+ and CD8+ peripheral blood T cells from patchy and totalis/universalis alopecia areata patients and from healthy controls were covered by human TCRbeta sequencing. Biopsies were taken from tofacitinib-treated patients at baseline and again at 4 and 24 weeks into treatment, and several of those patients also had a later scalp biopsy. Clonality in the scalp was compared among normal scalp (n=4), patchy alopecia areata scalp (n=8), and alopecia totalis/universalis scalp (n=8). The RNA source kit depended on sample type: the PAXgene miRNA kit for fixed scalp, the miRNeasy kit for PBMCs, and the RNeasy kit for mouse skin. TCRbeta CDR3 regions were amplified by immunoSEQ multiplex PCR with 35 Vbeta forward and 13 Jbeta reverse primers. Points the paper makes about the study in general: Compared with normal scalp, lesional scalp had higher clonality and more expanded CD8+ clones, particularly in alopecia totalis/universalis, a pattern that suggests antigenic drive. Many expanded lesional clones were found to persist in scalp and blood during tofacitinib treatment, and relapse after treatment cessation may be partly explained by this persistence. The treated cohort was small, with a single nonresponder, so links between baseline CD8+ expansion and response need larger studies. Unlike mouse skin, which is dominated by gammadelta T cells, normal human skin has resident alphabeta T cells that are also sequenced, and this complicates analysis of the scalp TCR repertoire. Tofacitinib significantly decreased scalp clonality and the number of expanded CD8+ clones among the top 100 scalp clones. Shared TCR sequences between patients were less evident than in mice, which may be partly attributable to HLA diversity in the patient population.

Library method: the immunoSEQ multiplex PCR assay. RNA was extracted from all samples and reverse transcribed into cDNA, which served as template for TCR sequencing. SuperScript III was used to make first-strand cDNA, primed with a 2:1 mix of oligo-dT and random hexamers. A synthetic immune receptor repertoire was used to assess amplification bias, and residual bias was removed computationally. The source study handled its data this way. Raw reads were preprocessed for error removal, and CDR3 was defined according to IMGT conventions as running from the conserved cysteine to phenylalanine. To get clonality, Shannon entropy was normalized by log2 of the number of productive unique TCRs and the result was subtracted from 1. Whether each scalp clone was CD4 or CD8 was inferred by checking scalp TCRbeta sequences against the CD4 and CD8 repertoires from sorted blood. The source is immuneACCESS, and TCRdb retained only in-frame sequences with V and J called. Part of the clones is not carried over; for the studies checked, unresolved V genes explain less than half of this, and the remainder is unexplained. V, J and clone size derive from that table, while D and trimming were established from the DNA sequence. The sample includes 90,000 to 150,000 clones, with 53% observed a single time. The ten largest make up just over 0.45% of the sample.

From the cysteine through the phenylalanine, the CDR3 covers 15 amino acids. Only the CDR3 DNA stays, 45 bases, in frame from base 1. The germline V gene (reference sequence) specifies LNHNV as CDR1 and YYDKDF as CDR2. V loses 5 bases at its end and J loses 4 bases; junction bases beyond the gene matches: 6. Recombination connected TRBV15 to TRBJ1-5, with 9 middle bases fitting TRBD1. This specimen was CD4+ T cells sorted from blood, taken at week 4, from a patient treated with tofacitinib. The sequence was collected from a human donor with alopecia areata. The CDR3 region reads CATSPNRGPNQPQHF. The sequenced DNA: TGTGCCACCAGCCCTAACAGGGGGCCGAATCAGCCCCAGCATTTT. Supplemented by the reference TRBV15 and TRBJ1-5 proteins around the CDR3, the complete variable domain is DAMVIQNPRYQVTQFGKPVTLSCSQTLNHNVMYWYQQKSSQAPKLLFHYYDKDFNNEADTPDNFQSRRPNTSFCFLDIRSPGLGDTAMYLCATSPNRGPNQPQHFGDGTRLSIL.